The rows below give T cell receptor beta chains drawn from one sample of a study of shared clonotypes between healthy human individuals. TCRdb's copy holds only in-frame clones and misses some; the assay was immunoSEQ multiplex PCR. The sample contains a few hundred thousand clones, roughly 95% of which appear only once. The sequenced sample consisted of naive CD8+ T cells sorted from blood. These TCRs come from a woman in her 30s in good health. Both conserved end residues are part of each CDR3. A D gene is named only where the DNA matches it firmly. The listing skips clone size in some rows; elsewhere it reads once, few, many or a size class.

CDR3nt: TGTGCCAGCAGTTTCGAGACAGGGGGCCCGAACACTGAAGCTTTCTTT; CDR3aa: CASSFETGGPNTEAFF; v_gene: TRBV28; d_gene: TRBD1; abundance: NA; j_gene: TRBJ1-1
CDR3nt: TGTGCCAGCAGTTTACTAGCGGGAGGGTATAACAATGAGCAGTTCTTC; CDR3aa: CASSLLAGGYNNEQFF; v_gene: TRBV28; d_gene: TRBD2; abundance: NA; j_gene: TRBJ2-1
CDR3nt: TGTGCCAGCAAGAGACTAGCGGGCACCGGGGAGCTGTTTTTT; CDR3aa: CASKRLAGTGELFF; v_gene: TRBV11-2; d_gene: TRBD2; abundance: NA; j_gene: TRBJ2-2
CDR3nt: TGTGCCAGCAGCTTAGTTAGTCCTGCTGAGACCCAGTACTTC; CDR3aa: CASSLVSPAETQYF; v_gene: TRBV7-9; d_gene: NA; abundance: NA; j_gene: TRBJ2-5
CDR3nt: TGTGCCACCAGCAGAACAGCACCTCAAGAGACCCAGTACTTC; CDR3aa: CATSRTAPQETQYF; v_gene: TRBV15; d_gene: NA; abundance: NA; j_gene: TRBJ2-5
CDR3nt: TGTGCCAGCAGTTTTCCCGGGACAACATACAATGAGCAGTTCTTC; CDR3aa: CASSFPGTTYNEQFF; v_gene: TRBV28; d_gene: NA; abundance: NA; j_gene: TRBJ2-1
CDR3nt: TGTGCCAGCAACCGAGCGGGAGAAAACACAGATACGCAGTATTTT; CDR3aa: CASNRAGENTDTQYF; v_gene: TRBV28; d_gene: TRBD2; abundance: NA; j_gene: TRBJ2-3
CDR3nt: TGTGCCAGCAGCAGTGGGCCCTCCTTCTCGGCCGAGCAGTACTTC; CDR3aa: CASSSGPSFSAEQYF; v_gene: TRBV27; d_gene: NA; abundance: NA; j_gene: TRBJ2-7
CDR3nt: TGCGCCAGCAGCCAGGGGACAGAACTGTTTTTT; CDR3aa: CASSQGTELFF; v_gene: TRBV4-1; d_gene: TRBD1; abundance: NA; j_gene: TRBJ1-4
CDR3nt: TGCGCCAGCAGCCAAGCTGGGACAGGCAATCAGCCCCAGCATTTT; CDR3aa: CASSQAGTGNQPQHF; v_gene: TRBV4-1; d_gene: TRBD1; abundance: NA; j_gene: TRBJ1-5
CDR3nt: TGTGCCAGCAGCTTCGGCCCCTACGAGCAGTACTTC; CDR3aa: CASSFGPYEQYF; v_gene: TRBV5-4; d_gene: NA; abundance: NA; j_gene: TRBJ2-7
CDR3nt: TGTGCCAGCAGCAGAAGGACAGGGGGCAGAGAGACCCAGTACTTC; CDR3aa: CASSRRTGGRETQYF; v_gene: TRBV5-6; d_gene: TRBD1; abundance: once; j_gene: TRBJ2-5
CDR3nt: TGTGCCAGCAGTACCCACAGGGGCCAGGGTGAGCAGTTCTTC; CDR3aa: CASSTHRGQGEQFF; v_gene: TRBV27; d_gene: TRBD1; abundance: NA; j_gene: TRBJ2-1
CDR3nt: TGTGCCAGTAGTCTCGGGAGGGCCAGTGAGCAGTTCTTC; CDR3aa: CASSLGRASEQFF; v_gene: TRBV19; d_gene: TRBD2; abundance: NA; j_gene: TRBJ2-1
CDR3nt: TGCGCCAGCAGCTTGGGGCTAGCGGGAAACAATGAGCAGTTCTTC; CDR3aa: CASSLGLAGNNEQFF; v_gene: TRBV5-1; d_gene: TRBD2; abundance: NA; j_gene: TRBJ2-1
CDR3nt: TGTGCCAGCAGCCATCGACTAGCGGGAGTAACCGGGGAGCTGTTTTTT; CDR3aa: CASSHRLAGVTGELFF; v_gene: TRBV28; d_gene: TRBD2; abundance: NA; j_gene: TRBJ2-2
CDR3nt: TGCGCCAGCAGTGACGCTGAGACTCCGTTGTCGGAGACCCAGTACTTC; CDR3aa: CASSDAETPLSETQYF; v_gene: TRBV10-1; d_gene: NA; abundance: NA; j_gene: TRBJ2-5
CDR3nt: TGTGCCAGCAGTCCGCCCCCCTTTAATCCATCCAGAACTGGGGCCAACGTCCTGACTTTC; CDR3aa: CASSPPPFNPSRTGANVLTF; v_gene: TRBV28; d_gene: NA; abundance: NA; j_gene: TRBJ2-6
CDR3nt: TGTGCCAGCAGTTTCTTGGGTAGCAATCAGCCCCAGCATTTT; CDR3aa: CASSFLGSNQPQHF; v_gene: TRBV27; d_gene: NA; abundance: NA; j_gene: TRBJ1-5
CDR3nt: TGTGCCAGCAGCCAGGACAGGCAAGAGACCCAGTACTTC; CDR3aa: CASSQDRQETQYF; v_gene: TRBV11-3; d_gene: TRBD1; abundance: NA; j_gene: TRBJ2-5
CDR3nt: TGTGCCAGCAGCCACCAGGGGGGGGCGATCTATGGCTACACCTTC; CDR3aa: CASSHQGGAIYGYTF; v_gene: TRBV13; d_gene: TRBD1; abundance: once; j_gene: TRBJ1-2
CDR3nt: TGCGCCAGCAGCTTCGGGACAGGGGGAGATACGCAGTATTTT; CDR3aa: CASSFGTGGDTQYF; v_gene: TRBV5-1; d_gene: TRBD1; abundance: once; j_gene: TRBJ2-3
CDR3nt: TGTGCCAGCAGTCCGTACGGGACAGGAGTATTGCAAGAGACCCAGTACTTC; CDR3aa: CASSPYGTGVLQETQYF; v_gene: TRBV27; d_gene: TRBD1; abundance: NA; j_gene: TRBJ2-5
CDR3nt: TGTGCCAGCAGCCCGGGACTAGCGGGAGTTTACACAGATACGCAGTATTTT; CDR3aa: CASSPGLAGVYTDTQYF; v_gene: TRBV11-1; d_gene: TRBD2; abundance: NA; j_gene: TRBJ2-3
CDR3nt: TGTGCCAGCAGCGAAGACGGGAGCTCCTACAATGAGCAGTTCTTC; CDR3aa: CASSEDGSSYNEQFF; v_gene: TRBV11-3; d_gene: NA; abundance: NA; j_gene: TRBJ2-1
CDR3nt: TGTGCCAGCAGCCCTGACACCCCCGAAGCTTTCTTT; CDR3aa: CASSPDTPEAFF; v_gene: TRBV7-8; d_gene: NA; abundance: NA; j_gene: TRBJ1-1
CDR3nt: TGTGCCAGTAGTAGGACCTCGTTAAGAGATACGCAGTATTTT; CDR3aa: CASSRTSLRDTQYF; v_gene: TRBV19; d_gene: NA; abundance: NA; j_gene: TRBJ2-3
CDR3nt: TGCAGCGGTCGACAGGGGGTACAAGAGACCCAGTACTTC; CDR3aa: CSGRQGVQETQYF; v_gene: TRBV29-1; d_gene: TRBD1; abundance: NA; j_gene: TRBJ2-5
CDR3nt: TGTGCCAGCAGTTTATGGGCAGCTCACGAGCAGTACTTC; CDR3aa: CASSLWAAHEQYF; v_gene: TRBV28; d_gene: NA; abundance: NA; j_gene: TRBJ2-7
CDR3nt: TGTGCCAGCAGCCCAGAGGGGTGGATCCAAGAGACCCAGTACTTC; CDR3aa: CASSPEGWIQETQYF; v_gene: TRBV9; d_gene: NA; abundance: NA; j_gene: TRBJ2-5
CDR3nt: TGTGCCAGCAGTCGACTGAGCGGGAGTGAAACCGGGGAGCTGTTTTTT; CDR3aa: CASSRLSGSETGELFF; v_gene: TRBV11-3; d_gene: TRBD2; abundance: NA; j_gene: TRBJ2-2
CDR3nt: TGTGCCAGCAGCGTAGATGGGACAGGGGTAAACATTCAGTACTTC; CDR3aa: CASSVDGTGVNIQYF; v_gene: TRBV9; d_gene: TRBD1; abundance: NA; j_gene: TRBJ2-4
CDR3nt: TGTGCCAGCAGTGGTCTAGCGGGAGGTGTCCCCTACGAGCAGTACTTC; CDR3aa: CASSGLAGGVPYEQYF; v_gene: TRBV6-7; d_gene: TRBD2; abundance: NA; j_gene: TRBJ2-7
CDR3nt: TGTGCCAGCACCCGGACCCCAATGGGAGTAGATACGCAGTATTTT; CDR3aa: CASTRTPMGVDTQYF; v_gene: TRBV6-5; d_gene: NA; abundance: NA; j_gene: TRBJ2-3
CDR3nt: TGTGCCAGCAGTTTCCCCCGTAACTTAAAGTGGCCCCAGCATTTT; CDR3aa: CASSFPRNLKWPQHF; v_gene: TRBV28; d_gene: NA; abundance: NA; j_gene: TRBJ1-5
CDR3nt: TGTGCCAGCAGTCCCAGGGCGGGGTACAATGAGCAGTTCTTC; CDR3aa: CASSPRAGYNEQFF; v_gene: TRBV27; d_gene: NA; abundance: NA; j_gene: TRBJ2-1
CDR3nt: TGTGCCAGCAGCTTAGGGGTCTACACTGAAGCTTTCTTT; CDR3aa: CASSLGVYTEAFF; v_gene: TRBV11-2; d_gene: NA; abundance: NA; j_gene: TRBJ1-1
CDR3nt: TGCAGTGCTAGAGTGGTGGATGAGCAGTTCTTC; CDR3aa: CSARVVDEQFF; v_gene: TRBV20-1; d_gene: NA; abundance: NA; j_gene: TRBJ2-1
CDR3nt: TGTGCCAGCAGCGGAAGGACCGTTCCGACTAATGAAAAACTGTTTTTT; CDR3aa: CASSGRTVPTNEKLFF; v_gene: TRBV7-8; d_gene: NA; abundance: once; j_gene: TRBJ1-4
CDR3nt: TGTGCCAGCAGTTTATCTCTAAACTACGAGCAGTACTTC; CDR3aa: CASSLSLNYEQYF; v_gene: TRBV28; d_gene: NA; abundance: NA; j_gene: TRBJ2-7
CDR3nt: TGTGCCAGCAGTTCGAGGTGGACTTCACAGGATGAGCAGTTCTTC; CDR3aa: CASSSRWTSQDEQFF; v_gene: TRBV27; d_gene: NA; abundance: once; j_gene: TRBJ2-1
CDR3nt: TGTGCCAGCAGTGCCGGGACTGGGTTTGAAGATGAGCAGTTCTTC; CDR3aa: CASSAGTGFEDEQFF; v_gene: TRBV28; d_gene: NA; abundance: NA; j_gene: TRBJ2-1
CDR3nt: TGTGCCAGCACCACAAGGGGGGCCCTGATCTCTGGAAACACCATATATTTT; CDR3aa: CASTTRGALISGNTIYF; v_gene: TRBV7-9; d_gene: NA; abundance: NA; j_gene: TRBJ1-3
CDR3nt: TGTGCCAGCAGCCACATAGACGGCTACGAGCAGTACTTC; CDR3aa: CASSHIDGYEQYF; v_gene: TRBV5-8; d_gene: NA; abundance: NA; j_gene: TRBJ2-7